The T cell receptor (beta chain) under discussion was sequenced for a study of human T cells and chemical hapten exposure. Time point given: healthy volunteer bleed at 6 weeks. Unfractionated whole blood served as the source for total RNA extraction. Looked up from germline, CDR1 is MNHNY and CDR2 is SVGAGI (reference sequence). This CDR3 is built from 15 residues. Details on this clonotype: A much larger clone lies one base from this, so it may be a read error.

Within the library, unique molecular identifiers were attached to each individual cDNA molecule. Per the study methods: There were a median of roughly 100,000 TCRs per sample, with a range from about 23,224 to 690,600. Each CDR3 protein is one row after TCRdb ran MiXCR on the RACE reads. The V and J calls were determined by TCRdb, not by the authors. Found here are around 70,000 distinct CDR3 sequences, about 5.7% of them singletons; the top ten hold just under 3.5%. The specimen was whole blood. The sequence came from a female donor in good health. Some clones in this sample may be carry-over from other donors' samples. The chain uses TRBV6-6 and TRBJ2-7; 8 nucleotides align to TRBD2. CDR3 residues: CASSYTALAGYEQNF. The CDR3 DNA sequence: TGTGCCAGCAGTTACACTGCGCTAGCGGGTTACGAGCAGAACTTC.